This T cell receptor beta chain was found in a study of T cell repertoires in cytomegalovirus infection. Study as a whole: Indicated by public TCR beta signatures were CMV infection and matching HLA type.

Germline trimming cut 3 bases from V and 1 base from J; bases unmatched to any gene: 14. Looked up from germline, CDR1 is LNHDA and CDR2 is SQIVND (reference sequence). The CDR3 consists of 18 residues. This clonotype has just a few counts. The target antigen is unknown. TCRdb itself ran the reads through MiXCR, one entry per CDR3 protein. This table holds over 250,000 distinct CDR3 sequences, under 25% found once. Whole-study findings and limits: Totalled public TCR beta family frequency picked out people who carried CMV plus the relevant HLA. Dominating the ex vivo response were TCR beta clonotypes that were CMV-specific and HLA-C-restricted.

Material: cultured PBMCs, obtained from culture after CMV antigen stimulation. This clonotype was obtained from a human donor in good health (CMV status not recorded). Some clones in this sample may be carry-over from other donors' samples. The chain has TRBV19 and TRBJ1-1; TRBD1 matches 7 bases. The CDR3 DNA reads as TGTGCCAGTAGTATCTCCCGACAGGGATCTTTCTGGAACACTGAAGCTTTCTTT. The encoded protein is CASSISRQGSFWNTEAFF.